Detailed here is one TCR beta chain. Its antigen is currently unknown. With V trimmed by 2 bases and J by 7 bases, 4 bases remained unmatched. Germline V CDR1 and CDR2: MRHNA, SNTAGT. The CDR3 has 14 amino acids. Use of 60 Vbeta and 13 Jbeta primers characterized the PCR. This table comes from immunoSEQ multiplex PCR, and its TCRdb copy is limited to in-frame clones, with some not included. The profile covers about 210,000 clones, with about 85% appearing a single time and roughly 10% taken by the ten largest. The sample originates from a study of cytomegalovirus exposure and HLA in healthy donors. Study-wide background: The study placed roughly four fifths of its 398 genotyped donors in the Caucasian-associated ancestry cluster.

General study points: Productive rates of about 90% or about 30% were seen for most TCR beta V segments in an earlier analysis.

This receptor was identified in a woman aged 45 to 65 in good health and CMV-seropositive. V is TRBV6-4 and J is TRBJ2-2; 7 positions match TRBD1. Sequenced input: PBMCs. The CDR3 region has the DNA TGTGCCAGCAGTGACGGGACAGAAAACGGGGAGCTGTTTTTT. Translated, it gives CASSDGTENGELFF.